This paragraph covers one T cell receptor beta chain sequence. Both blood RNA, taken from unsorted whole blood, and germline DNA were extracted. Patients in the cohort were treatment-naive and living with chronic HBV infection. This sample stems from a study of tumor-infiltrating lymphocytes in primary liver carcinoma. A constant-region primer served to make TCR beta cDNA from about 500 ng total RNA. Slightly modified ARM-PCR served as the procedure for the TCR beta libraries. These libraries came from three rounds of nested multiplex PCR. Primers for the first two PCR rounds were TRBV1-TRBV30 forward primers and a C-beta reverse primer (approximately 10 cycles per round). TCRdb passed the multiplex PCR reads through MiXCR, listing each CDR3 protein once. Of 300,000 to 350,000 distinct CDR3 sequences listed, roughly two thirds are singletons. This CDR3 is 15 amino acids long. Trimming took off 7 bases at V and 5 bases at J, with 17 bases between the two ends. Germline loops: CDR1 MGHRA, CDR2 YSYEKL.

This TCR was recovered from a man between 40 and 49 years old with primary liver carcinoma and hepatitis B virus infection. The chain employs TRBV4-1 and TRBJ2-2, with D possibly matching TRBD2 (6 bases). Material: peripheral blood. The CDR3 reads CASNDLEGLTGELFF. CDR3 nucleotide sequence: TGCGCCAGCAACGATCTGGAGGGGTTAACCGGGGAGCTGTTTTTT.